The present T cell receptor beta chain was sequenced within a study of cytomegalovirus exposure and HLA in healthy donors. Study findings and constraints: Compared with the roughly 700-donor mean, an Asian-associated ancestry cluster reportedly had fewer N-insertions, according to a later analysis. HLA allele associations emerged for some 16,000 TCR beta sequences in a later analysis, at 0.05 false discovery rate.

In germline, CDR1 is SGHVS, CDR2 FNYEAQ. The CDR3 loop spans 14 amino acids. Deletions cut 5 bases from V and 13 bases from J, with 20 bases between. PCR primers comprised 60 Vbeta and 13 Jbeta primers. Generated by immunoSEQ multiplex PCR, the TCRdb table keeps only in-frame clones and is missing some. The repertoire holds some 67,000 clones, with approximately 90% as singletons. Of note for this clone: What it binds is unknown.

Nominally healthy donors were sampled, though unrecorded immune exposures were likely. This sequence originates from a woman between 25 and 40 years old in good health and CMV-seropositive. The source material was PBMCs. This chain uses TRBV7-6 with TRBJ2-2; a possible D gene is TRBD1 (6 bases). The CDR3 spells CASSPDLYRVMLFF. DNA of the CDR3: TGTGCCAGCAGCCCCGACCTTTACAGGGTAATGCTGTTTTTT.